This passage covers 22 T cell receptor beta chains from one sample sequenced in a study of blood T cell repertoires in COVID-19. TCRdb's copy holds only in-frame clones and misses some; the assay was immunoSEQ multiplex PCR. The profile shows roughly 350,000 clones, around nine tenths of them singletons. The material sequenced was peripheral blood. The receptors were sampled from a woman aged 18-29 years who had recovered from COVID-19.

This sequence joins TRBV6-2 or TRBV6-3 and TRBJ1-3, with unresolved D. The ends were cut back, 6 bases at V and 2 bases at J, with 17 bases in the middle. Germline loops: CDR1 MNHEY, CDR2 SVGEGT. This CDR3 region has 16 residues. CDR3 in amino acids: CASSHSGTATGNTIYF. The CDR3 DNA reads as TGTGCCAGCAGCCATTCAGGAACAGCCACTGGAAACACCATATATTTT.

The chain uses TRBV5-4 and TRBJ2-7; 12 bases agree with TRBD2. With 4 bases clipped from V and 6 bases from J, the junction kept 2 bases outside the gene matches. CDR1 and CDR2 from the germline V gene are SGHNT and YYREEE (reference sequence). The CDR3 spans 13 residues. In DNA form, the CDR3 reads TGTGCCAGCAGCCCTAGCGGGAGGGGCGAGCAGTACGTC. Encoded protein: CASSPSGRGEQYV.

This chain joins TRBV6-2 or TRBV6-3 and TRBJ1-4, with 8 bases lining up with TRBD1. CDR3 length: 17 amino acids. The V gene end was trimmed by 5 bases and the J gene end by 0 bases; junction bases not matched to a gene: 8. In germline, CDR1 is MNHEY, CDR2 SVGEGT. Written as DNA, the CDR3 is TGTGCCAGCAGTGATGGACAGGGAGTGTCAACTAATGAAAAACTGTTTTTT. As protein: CASSDGQGVSTNEKLFF.

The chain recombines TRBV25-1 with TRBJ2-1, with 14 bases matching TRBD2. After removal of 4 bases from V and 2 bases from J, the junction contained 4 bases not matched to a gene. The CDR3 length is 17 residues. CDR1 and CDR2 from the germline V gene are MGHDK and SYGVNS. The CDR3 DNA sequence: TGTGCCAGCAGTGGTCAGACTAGCGGGAGGGCCTACAATGAGCAGTTCTTC. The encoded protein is CASSGQTSGRAYNEQFF. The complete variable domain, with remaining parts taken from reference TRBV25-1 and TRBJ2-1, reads EADIYQTPRYLVIGTGKKITLECSQTMGHDKMYWYQQDPGMELHLIHYSYGVNSTEKGDLSSESTVSRIRTEHFPLTLESARPSHTSQYLCASSGQTSGRAYNEQFFGPGTRLTVL.

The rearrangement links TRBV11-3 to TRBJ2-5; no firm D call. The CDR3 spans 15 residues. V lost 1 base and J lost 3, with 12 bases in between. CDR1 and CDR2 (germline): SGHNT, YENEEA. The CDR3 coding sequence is TGTGCCAGCAGCTTAGGCATCTCCGAGGAAGAGACCCAGTACTTC. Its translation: CASSLGISEEETQYF.

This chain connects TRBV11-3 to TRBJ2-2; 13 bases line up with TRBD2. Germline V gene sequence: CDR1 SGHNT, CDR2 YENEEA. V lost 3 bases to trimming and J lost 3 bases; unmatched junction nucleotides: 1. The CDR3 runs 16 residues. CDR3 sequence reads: CASSFTSGRDTGELFF. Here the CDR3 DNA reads TGTGCCAGCAGCTTTACTAGCGGGAGGGACACCGGGGAGCTGTTTTTT. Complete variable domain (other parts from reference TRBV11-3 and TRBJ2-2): EAGVVQSPRYKIIEKKQPVAFWCNPISGHNTLYWYLQNLGQGPELLIRYENEEAVDDSQLPKDRFSAERLKGVDSTLKIQPAELGDSAVYLCASSFTSGRDTGELFFGEGSRLTVL.

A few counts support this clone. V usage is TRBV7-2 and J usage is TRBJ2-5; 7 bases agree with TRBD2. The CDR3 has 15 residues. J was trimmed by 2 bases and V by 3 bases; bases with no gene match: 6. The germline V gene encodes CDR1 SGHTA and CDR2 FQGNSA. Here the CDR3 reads CASSFQGGVQETQYF. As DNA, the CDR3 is TGTGCCAGCAGCTTCCAGGGAGGGGTGCAAGAGACCCAGTACTTC.

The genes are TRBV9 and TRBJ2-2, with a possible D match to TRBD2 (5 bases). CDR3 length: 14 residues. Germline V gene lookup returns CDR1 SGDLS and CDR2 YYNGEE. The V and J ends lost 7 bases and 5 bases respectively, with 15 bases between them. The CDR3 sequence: CASGPSGITGELFF. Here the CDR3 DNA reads TGTGCCAGCGGGCCCTCCGGGATAACCGGGGAGCTGTTTTTT.

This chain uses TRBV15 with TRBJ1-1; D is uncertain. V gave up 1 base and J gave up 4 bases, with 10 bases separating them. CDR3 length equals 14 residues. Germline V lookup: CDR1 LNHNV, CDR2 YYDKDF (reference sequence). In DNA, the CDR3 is TGTGCCACCAGCAGAGGGGGAGATGTCACTGAAGCTTTCTTT. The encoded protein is CATSRGGDVTEAFF.

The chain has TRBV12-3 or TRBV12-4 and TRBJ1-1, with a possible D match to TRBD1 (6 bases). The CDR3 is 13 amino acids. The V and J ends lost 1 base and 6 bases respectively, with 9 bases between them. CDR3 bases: TGTGCCAGCAGTTTAGAGGGGGGGGCTGAAGCTTTCTTT. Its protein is CASSLEGGAEAFF.

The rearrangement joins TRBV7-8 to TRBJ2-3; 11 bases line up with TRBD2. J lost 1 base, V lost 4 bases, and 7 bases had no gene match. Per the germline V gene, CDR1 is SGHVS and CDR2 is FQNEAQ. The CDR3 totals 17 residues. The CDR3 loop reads CASSSSLAGARTDTQYF. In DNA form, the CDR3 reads TGTGCCAGCAGCTCCTCACTAGCGGGGGCCCGCACAGATACGCAGTATTTT.

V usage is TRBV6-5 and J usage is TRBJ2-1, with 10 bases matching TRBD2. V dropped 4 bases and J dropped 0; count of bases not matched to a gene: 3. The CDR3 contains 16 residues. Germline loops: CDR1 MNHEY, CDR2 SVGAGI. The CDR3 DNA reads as TGTGCCAGCAGTTCCGGGACTAGCGTCTCCTACAATGAGCAGTTCTTC. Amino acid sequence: CASSSGTSVSYNEQFF.

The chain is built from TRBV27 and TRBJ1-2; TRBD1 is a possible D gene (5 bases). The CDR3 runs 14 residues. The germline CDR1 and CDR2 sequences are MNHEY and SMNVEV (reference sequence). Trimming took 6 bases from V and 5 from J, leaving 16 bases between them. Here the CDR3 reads CASRNLGGTYGYTF. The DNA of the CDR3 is TGTGCCAGCAGAAACCTGGGGGGGACGTATGGCTACACCTTC.

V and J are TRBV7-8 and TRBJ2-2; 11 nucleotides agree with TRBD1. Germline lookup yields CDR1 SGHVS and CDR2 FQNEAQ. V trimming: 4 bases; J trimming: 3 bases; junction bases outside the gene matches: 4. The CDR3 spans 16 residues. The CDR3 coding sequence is TGTGCCAGCAGCTCCCTGGGACAGGGGGACACCGGGGAGCTGTTTTTT. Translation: CASSSLGQGDTGELFF.

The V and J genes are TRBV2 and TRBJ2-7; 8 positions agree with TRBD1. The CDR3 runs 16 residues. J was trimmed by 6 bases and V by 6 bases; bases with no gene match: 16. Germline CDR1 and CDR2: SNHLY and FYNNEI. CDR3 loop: CASRDPNRGKGREQYV. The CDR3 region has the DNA TGTGCCAGCAGGGACCCTAACAGGGGGAAGGGTCGCGAGCAGTACGTC.

The CDR3 reads CASSLRDRENIQYF. CDR3 DNA: TGCGCCAGCAGCTTACGGGACAGAGAAAACATTCAGTACTTC. The chain couples TRBV5-1 to TRBJ2-4, with 7 bases aligning to TRBD1. The V gene end was trimmed by 2 bases and the J gene end by 5 bases; junction bases not matched to a gene: 4. Germline lookup yields CDR1 SGHRS and CDR2 YFSETQ. The CDR3 sequence is 14 residues long.

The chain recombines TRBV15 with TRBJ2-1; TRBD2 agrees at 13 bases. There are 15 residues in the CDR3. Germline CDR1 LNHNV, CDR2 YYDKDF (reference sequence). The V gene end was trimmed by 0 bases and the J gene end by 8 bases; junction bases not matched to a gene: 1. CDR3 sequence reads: CATSRELAGGHEQFF. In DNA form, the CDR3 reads TGTGCCACCAGCAGAGAACTAGCGGGAGGGCATGAGCAGTTCTTC. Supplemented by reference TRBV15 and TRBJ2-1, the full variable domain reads DAMVIQNPRYQVTQFGKPVTLSCSQTLNHNVMYWYQQKSSQAPKLLFHYYDKDFNNEADTPDNFQSRRPNTSFCFLDIRSPGLGDTAMYLCATSRELAGGHEQFFGPGTRLTVL.

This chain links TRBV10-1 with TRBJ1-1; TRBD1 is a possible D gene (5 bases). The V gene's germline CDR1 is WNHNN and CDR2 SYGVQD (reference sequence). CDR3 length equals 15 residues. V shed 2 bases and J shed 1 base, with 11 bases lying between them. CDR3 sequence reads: CASSEPSQGNTEAFF. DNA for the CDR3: TGCGCCAGCAGTGAGCCTTCCCAGGGGAACACTGAAGCTTTCTTT.

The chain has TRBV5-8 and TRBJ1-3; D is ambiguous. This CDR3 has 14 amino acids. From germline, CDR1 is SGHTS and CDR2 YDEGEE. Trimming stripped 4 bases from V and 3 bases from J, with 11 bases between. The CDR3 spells CASSPDWVGNTIYF. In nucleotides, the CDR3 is TGTGCCAGCAGCCCAGACTGGGTTGGAAACACCATATATTTT.

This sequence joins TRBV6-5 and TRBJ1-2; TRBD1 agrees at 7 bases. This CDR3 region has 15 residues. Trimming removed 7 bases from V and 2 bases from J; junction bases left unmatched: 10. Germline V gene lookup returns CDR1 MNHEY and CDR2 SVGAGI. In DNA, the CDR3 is TGTGCCAGCAAATGGGGACAGTCGATGAACTATGGCTACACCTTC. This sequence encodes CASKWGQSMNYGYTF.

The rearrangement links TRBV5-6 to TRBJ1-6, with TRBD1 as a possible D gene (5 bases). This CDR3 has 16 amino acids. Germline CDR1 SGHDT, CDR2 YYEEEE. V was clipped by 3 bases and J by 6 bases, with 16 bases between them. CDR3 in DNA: TGTGCCAGCAGCTGGATTCGGGGGACTGGTAATTCACCCCTCCACTTT. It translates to CASSWIRGTGNSPLHF. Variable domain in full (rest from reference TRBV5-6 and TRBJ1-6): DAGVTQSPTHLIKTRGQQVTLRCSPKSGHDTVSWYQQALGQGPQFIFQYYEEEERQRGNFPDRFSGHQFPNYSSELNVNALLLGDSALYLCASSWIRGTGNSPLHFGNGTRLTVT.

The CDR3 nucleotides read TGTGCCAGCAGCCTACGACAGGGTCAGCCCCTCCACTTT. Protein sequence: CASSLRQGQPLHF. The genes are TRBV7-2 and TRBJ1-6; TRBD1 aligns across 7 bases. The V gene end was trimmed by 5 bases and the J gene end by 13 bases; junction bases not matched to a gene: 8. CDR3 length: 13 residues. CDR1 is SGHTA, CDR2 FQGNSA, per germline.